The 8 T cell receptor beta chains given below trace back to one sample, sequenced in a study of blood T cell repertoires in COVID-19. Using immunoSEQ multiplex PCR, the repertoire was profiled, and TCRdb retains in-frame clones only, with some absent. The table lists about 94,000 clones, approximately 89% of them singletons. The sequenced sample was peripheral blood. These receptors all come from a human donor with acute or convalescent COVID-19. The donor label of this sample is uncertain.

The genes are TRBV7-6 and TRBJ1-1, with no clear D. V lost 0 bases, J lost 0 bases, and 5 bases lay in between. There are 14 residues in the CDR3. In germline, CDR1 is SGHVS, CDR2 FNYEAQ. Here the CDR3 reads CASSLAAVNTEAFF. CDR3 DNA sequence: TGTGCCAGCAGCTTAGCGGCAGTGAACACTGAAGCTTTCTTT.

The chain uses TRBV6-4 and TRBJ2-3; 11 nucleotides line up with TRBD2. This CDR3 spans 15 amino acids. The germline V gene encodes CDR1 MRHNA and CDR2 SNTAGT. The ends lost 5 bases at V and 5 bases at J; junction bases unmatched: 6. The CDR3 bases are TGTGCCAGCAGTCTTAGCGGGGGGGCCGGAGATACGCAGTATTTT. This encodes CASSLSGGAGDTQYF.

The gene calls are TRBV5-1 and TRBJ2-5; D may be TRBD2 (5 bases). The V gene's germline CDR1 is SGHRS and CDR2 YFSETQ. V gave up 1 base and J gave up 5 bases, with 9 bases separating them. The CDR3 extends over 13 amino acids. CDR3 bases: TGCGCCAGCAGCTTGTCGGGGTCGGAGACCCAGTACTTC. Translation gives CASSLSGSETQYF. Based on the CDR3 plus reference TRBV5-1 and TRBJ2-5, the full variable domain is KAGVTQTPRYLIKTRGQQVTLSCSPISGHRSVSWYQQTPGQGLQFLFEYFSETQRNKGNFPGRFSGRQFSNSRSEMNVSTLELGDSALYLCASSLSGSETQYFGPGTRLLVL.

The chain is built from TRBV4-2 and TRBJ2-1; 12 bases agree with TRBD2. This CDR3 is 16 amino acids long. J lost 6 bases, V lost 0 bases, and 3 bases had no gene match. The germline gives CDR1 LGHNA, CDR2 YNFKEQ. The CDR3 here is CASSQDTSGGRNEQFF. In DNA form, the CDR3 reads TGTGCCAGCAGCCAAGATACTAGCGGGGGGCGCAATGAGCAGTTCTTC.

The chain links TRBV10-3 to TRBJ1-1; no firm D call. The CDR3 extends over 14 amino acids. Trimming pared 10 bases from V and 4 bases from J, leaving 19 bases between. CDR1 and CDR2 (germline): ENHRY, SYGVKD. The CDR3 DNA reads TGTGCCACCACGCGGGTTTGGGATAGCACTGAAGCTTTCTTT. This translates into CATTRVWDSTEAFF.

J is TRBJ1-4 and V is TRBV19; TRBD1 matches at 9 bases. The J segment lost 3 bases and the V segment lost 5 bases, leaving 13 bases of the junction unmatched. Germline lookup yields CDR1 LNHDA and CDR2 SQIVND (reference sequence). This CDR3 is 18 amino acids long. CDR3 coding DNA: TGTGCCAGTAGTCCGGGACAGGGTTGGAGGGCGGCTAATGAAAAACTGTTTTTT. Encoded protein: CASSPGQGWRAANEKLFF.

The chain has TRBV29-1 and TRBJ2-5; D not resolved. This CDR3 has 13 residues. Trimming removed 6 bases from V and 4 bases from J, with 15 bases in between. Per germline, CDR1 SQVTM and CDR2 ANQGSEA. The CDR3 spells CSVLALSTETQYF. Here the CDR3 DNA reads TGCAGCGTGCTCGCGCTGAGCACAGAGACCCAGTACTTC.

The chain is built from TRBV5-4 and TRBJ2-1; the D gene is possibly TRBD2 (7 bases). There are 15 residues in the CDR3. CDR1 and CDR2 (germline): SGHNT, YYREEE (reference sequence). The germline V and J ends were trimmed by 4 bases and 6 bases, with 17 bases remaining between them. CDR3 region: CASSHVGGLVNEQFF. The DNA of the CDR3 is TGTGCCAGCAGCCACGTGGGGGGGCTTGTCAATGAGCAGTTCTTC.